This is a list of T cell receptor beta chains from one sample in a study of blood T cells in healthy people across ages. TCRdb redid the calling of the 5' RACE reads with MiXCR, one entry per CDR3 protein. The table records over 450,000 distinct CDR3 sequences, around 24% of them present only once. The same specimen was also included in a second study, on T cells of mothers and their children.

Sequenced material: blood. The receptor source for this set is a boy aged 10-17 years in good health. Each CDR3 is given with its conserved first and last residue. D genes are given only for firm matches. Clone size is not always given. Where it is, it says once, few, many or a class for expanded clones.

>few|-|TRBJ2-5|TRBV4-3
TGCGCCAGCAGCCAAGATGTAGCAGGGAGGGAGACCCAGTACTTC
CASSQDVAGRETQYF
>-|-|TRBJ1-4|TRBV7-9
TGTGCCAGCAGCCCTCAGTTCAACCAAATTGGGGGGGACGATGAAAAACTGTTTTTT
CASSPQFNQIGGDDEKLFF
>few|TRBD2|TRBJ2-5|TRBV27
TGTGCCAGCAGTTTGCCAGCGGGAACCCAGTACTTC
CASSLPAGTQYF
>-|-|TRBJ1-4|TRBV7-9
TGTGCCAGCAGCTTAGGGCGTGATGCAACTAATGAAAAACTGTTTTTT
CASSLGRDATNEKLFF
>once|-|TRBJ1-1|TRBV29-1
TGCAGCGTTGACGGTGAGAACACTGAAGCTTTCTTT
CSVDGENTEAFF
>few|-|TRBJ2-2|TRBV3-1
TGTGCCAGCAGCCACCGGGGGGCCTCCGGGGAGCTGTTTTTT
CASSHRGASGELFF
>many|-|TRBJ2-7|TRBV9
TGTGCCAGCAGCGTAGGGTCAGGCTCCTACGAGCAGTACTTC
CASSVGSGSYEQYF
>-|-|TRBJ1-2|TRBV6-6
TGTGCCAGCAGTTACGGGGTAGCGGGAAGCTATGGCTACACCTTC
CASSYGVAGSYGYTF
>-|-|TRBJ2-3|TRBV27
TGTGCCAGCAGTTTGGCCACGTTCACAGATACGCAGTATTTT
CASSLATFTDTQYF
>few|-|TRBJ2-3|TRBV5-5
TGTGCCAGCAGCGCCTCGCGACCCACAGATACGCAGTATTTT
CASSASRPTDTQYF
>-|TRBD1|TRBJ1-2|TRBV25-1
TGTGCCAGCAGTGAATCAGGGACAGGGGTTGGAGGCTACACCTTC
CASSESGTGVGGYTF
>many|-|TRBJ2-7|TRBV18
TGTGCCAGCTCACCACAACGCGAGGGAAGCGAGCAGTACTTC
CASSPQREGSEQYF
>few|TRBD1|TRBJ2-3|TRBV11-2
TGTGCCAGCAGCTCACTCAAGGGACAGGGGCCAGATACGCAGTATTTT
CASSSLKGQGPDTQYF
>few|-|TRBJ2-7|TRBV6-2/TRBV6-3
TGTGCCAGCAGTTACTCGGCGACGCAGGGTGGCCACGAGCAGTACTTC
CASSYSATQGGHEQYF
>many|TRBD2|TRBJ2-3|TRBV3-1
TGTGCCAGCAGCCAAGAGCCTGCGCAGCAGCGGGGGCCCACAGATACGCAGTATTTT
CASSQEPAQQRGPTDTQYF
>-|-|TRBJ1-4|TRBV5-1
TGCGCCAGCGCGGGTAGAACTAATGAAAAACTGTTTTTT
CASAGRTNEKLFF
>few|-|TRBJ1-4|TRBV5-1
TGCGCCAGCAGCTTGTGGGGGGGCCAAGGGGAAAAACTGTTTTTT
CASSLWGGQGEKLFF
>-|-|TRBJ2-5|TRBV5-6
TGTGCCAGCAGCCAAACAGAAAACCAAGAGACCCAGTACTTC
CASSQTENQETQYF
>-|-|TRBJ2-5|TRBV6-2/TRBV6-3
TGTGCCAGCAGTTACGGAATTTACCAAGAGACCCAGTACTTC
CASSYGIYQETQYF
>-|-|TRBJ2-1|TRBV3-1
TGTGCCAGCAGCCGCCGGGACACCACCTACAATGAGCAGTTCTTC
CASSRRDTTYNEQFF
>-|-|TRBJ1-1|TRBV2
TGTGCCAGCAGACGACAGCAGAACACTGAAGCTTTCTTT
CASRRQQNTEAFF
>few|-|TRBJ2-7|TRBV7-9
TGTGCCAGCAGCCCACGAGGGCGCAACGAGCAGTACTTC
CASSPRGRNEQYF
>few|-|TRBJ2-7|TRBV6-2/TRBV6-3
TGTGCCGGCAGTAACGCGGGGGCCCTCTACGAGCAGTACTTC
CAGSNAGALYEQYF
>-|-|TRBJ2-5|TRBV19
TGTGCCAGTAGCAAGACGACAGGTACTAGCGTGGAGACCCAGTACTTC
CASSKTTGTSVETQYF
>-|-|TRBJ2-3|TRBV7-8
TGTGCCAGCAGCGGAGGCCGGGACCACCAGATCGACGGGCGGTATTTT
CASSGGRDHQIDGRYF
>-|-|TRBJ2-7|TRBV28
TGTGCCAGCAGCCAACCCCGGGGGAGTGGGGTCTTC
CASSQPRGSGVF
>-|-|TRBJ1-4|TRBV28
TGTGCCAGCAGTTTCCCCCCAGGAAATGAAAAACTGTTTTTT
CASSFPPGNEKLFF
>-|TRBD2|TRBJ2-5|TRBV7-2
TGTGCCAGCAGCAAGGGACTAGCGGGAGTTTATGAGACCCAGTACTTC
CASSKGLAGVYETQYF
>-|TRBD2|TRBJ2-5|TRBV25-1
TGTGCCAGCAGTGATTCCTCCGGGGGGTTCCAAGAGACCCAGTACTTC
CASSDSSGGFQETQYF
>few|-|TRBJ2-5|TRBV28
TGTGCCAGCGGAACCCGGGACCACCAAGAGACCCAGTACTTC
CASGTRDHQETQYF